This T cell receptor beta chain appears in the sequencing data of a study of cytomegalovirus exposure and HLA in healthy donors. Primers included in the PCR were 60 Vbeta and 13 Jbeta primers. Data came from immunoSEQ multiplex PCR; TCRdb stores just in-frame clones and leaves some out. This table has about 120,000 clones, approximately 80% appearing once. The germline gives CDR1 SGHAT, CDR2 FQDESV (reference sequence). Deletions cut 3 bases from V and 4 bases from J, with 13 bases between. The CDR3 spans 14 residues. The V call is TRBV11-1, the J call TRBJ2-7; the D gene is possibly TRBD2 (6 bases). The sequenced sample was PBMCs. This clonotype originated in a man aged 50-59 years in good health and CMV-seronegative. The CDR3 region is CASSFGGSGYEQYF. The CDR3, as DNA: TGTGCCAGCAGCTTTGGGGGGAGCGGGTACGAGCAGTACTTC.